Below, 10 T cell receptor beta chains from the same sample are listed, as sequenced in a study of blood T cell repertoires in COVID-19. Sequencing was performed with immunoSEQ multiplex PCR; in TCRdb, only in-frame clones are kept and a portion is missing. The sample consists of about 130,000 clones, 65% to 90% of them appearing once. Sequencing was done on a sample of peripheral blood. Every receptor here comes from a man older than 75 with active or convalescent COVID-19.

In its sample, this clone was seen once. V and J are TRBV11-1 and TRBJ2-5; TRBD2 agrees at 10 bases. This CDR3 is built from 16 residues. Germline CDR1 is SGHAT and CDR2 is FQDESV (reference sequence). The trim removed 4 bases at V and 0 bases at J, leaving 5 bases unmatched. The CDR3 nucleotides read TGTGCCAGCAGCTACATACTAGCGGGACACCAAGAGACCCAGTACTTC. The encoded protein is CASSYILAGHQETQYF.

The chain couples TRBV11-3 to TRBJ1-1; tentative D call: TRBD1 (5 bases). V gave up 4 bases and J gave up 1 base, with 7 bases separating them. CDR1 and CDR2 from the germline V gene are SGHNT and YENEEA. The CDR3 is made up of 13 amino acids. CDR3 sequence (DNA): TGTGCCAGCAGCTGGACAAGGAACACTGAAGCTTTCTTT. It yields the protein CASSWTRNTEAFF. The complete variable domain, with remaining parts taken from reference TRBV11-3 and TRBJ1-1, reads EAGVVQSPRYKIIEKKQPVAFWCNPISGHNTLYWYLQNLGQGPELLIRYENEEAVDDSQLPKDRFSAERLKGVDSTLKIQPAELGDSAVYLCASSWTRNTEAFFGQGTRLTVV.

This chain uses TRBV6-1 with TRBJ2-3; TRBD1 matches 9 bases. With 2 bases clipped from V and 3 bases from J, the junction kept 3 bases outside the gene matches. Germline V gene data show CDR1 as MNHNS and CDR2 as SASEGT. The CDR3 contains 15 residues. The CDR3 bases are TGTGCCAGCAGTGAATTCGACAGGGGGACAGATACGCAGTATTTT. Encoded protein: CASSEFDRGTDTQYF.

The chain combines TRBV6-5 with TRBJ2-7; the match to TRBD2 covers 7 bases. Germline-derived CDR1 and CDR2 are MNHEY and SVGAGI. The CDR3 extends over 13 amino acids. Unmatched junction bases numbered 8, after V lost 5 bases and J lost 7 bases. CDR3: CASSNRLAGEQYF. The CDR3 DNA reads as TGTGCCAGCAGTAATAGACTAGCTGGTGAGCAGTACTTC.

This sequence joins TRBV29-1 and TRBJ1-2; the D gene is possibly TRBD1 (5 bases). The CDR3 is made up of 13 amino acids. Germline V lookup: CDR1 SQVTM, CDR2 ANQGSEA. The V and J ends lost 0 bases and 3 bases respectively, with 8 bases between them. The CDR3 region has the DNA TGCAGCGTTGAAGAGACAGCTTACTATGGCTACACCTTC. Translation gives CSVEETAYYGYTF.

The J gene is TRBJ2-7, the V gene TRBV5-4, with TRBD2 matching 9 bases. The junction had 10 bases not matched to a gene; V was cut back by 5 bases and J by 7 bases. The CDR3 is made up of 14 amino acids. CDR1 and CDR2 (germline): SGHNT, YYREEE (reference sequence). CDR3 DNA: TGTGCCAGCAGTACGCGCGGGAGGGCCGGGGAGCAGTACTTC. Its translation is CASSTRGRAGEQYF.

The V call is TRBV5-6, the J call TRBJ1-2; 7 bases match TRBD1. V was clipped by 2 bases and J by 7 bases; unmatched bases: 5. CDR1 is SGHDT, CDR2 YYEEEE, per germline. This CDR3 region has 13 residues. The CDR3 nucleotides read TGTGCCAGCAGCTTCGACAGGGCGGCTGGCTACACCTTC. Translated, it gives CASSFDRAAGYTF.

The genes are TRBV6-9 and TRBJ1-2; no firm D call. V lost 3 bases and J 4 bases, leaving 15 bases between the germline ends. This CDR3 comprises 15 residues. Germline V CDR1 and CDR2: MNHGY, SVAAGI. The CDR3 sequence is CASSYPIVDSYGYTF. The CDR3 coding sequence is TGTGCCAGCAGTTACCCCATCGTAGATAGCTATGGCTACACCTTC.

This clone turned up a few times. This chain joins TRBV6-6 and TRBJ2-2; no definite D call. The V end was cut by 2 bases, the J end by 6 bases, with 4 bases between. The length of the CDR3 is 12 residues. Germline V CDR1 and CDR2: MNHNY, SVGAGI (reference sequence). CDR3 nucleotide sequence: TGTGCCAGCAGTTACCATGCCGGGGAGCTGTTTTTT. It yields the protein CASSYHAGELFF.

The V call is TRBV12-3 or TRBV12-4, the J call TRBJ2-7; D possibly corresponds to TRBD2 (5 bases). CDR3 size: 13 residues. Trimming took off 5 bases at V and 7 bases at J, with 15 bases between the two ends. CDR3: CASSLDRRGEQYF. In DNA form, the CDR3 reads TGTGCCAGCAGTCTGGACCGGAGAGGGGAGCAGTACTTC.